The present T cell receptor (beta chain) was sequenced within a study of T cell repertoires in ileal Crohn's disease. The assay was immunoSEQ multiplex PCR, and TCRdb's table has in-frame clones only and misses some. The table records some 8,200 clones, 95% to 97% of them present only once. The CDR3 contains 14 residues. In germline, CDR1 is LNHDA, CDR2 SQIVND (reference sequence). J gave up 2 bases and V 7 bases, and 7 bases lay outside the gene matches. The clonotype comes from an adult with Crohn's disease. J is TRBJ1-1 and V is TRBV19; 7 bases match TRBD1. Sequencing was carried out using ileal tissue. CDR3 residues: CASNPTGINTEAFF. The DNA of the CDR3 is TGTGCCAGTAACCCGACAGGGATTAACACTGAAGCTTTCTTT.